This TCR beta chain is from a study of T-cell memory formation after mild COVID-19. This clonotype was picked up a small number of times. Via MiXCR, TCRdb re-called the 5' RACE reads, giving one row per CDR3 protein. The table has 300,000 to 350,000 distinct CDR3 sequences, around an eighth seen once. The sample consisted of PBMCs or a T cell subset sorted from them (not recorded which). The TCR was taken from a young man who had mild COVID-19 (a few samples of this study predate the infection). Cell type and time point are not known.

The CDR3: CASSFPGQGIQV. CDR3 nucleotides: TGTGCCAGCAGTTTCCCCGGACAGGGAATACAAGTC. The rearrangement joins TRBV28 to TRBJ2-7; 8 positions agree with TRBD1. The CDR3 contains 12 residues. From germline, CDR1 is MDHEN and CDR2 SYDVKM.